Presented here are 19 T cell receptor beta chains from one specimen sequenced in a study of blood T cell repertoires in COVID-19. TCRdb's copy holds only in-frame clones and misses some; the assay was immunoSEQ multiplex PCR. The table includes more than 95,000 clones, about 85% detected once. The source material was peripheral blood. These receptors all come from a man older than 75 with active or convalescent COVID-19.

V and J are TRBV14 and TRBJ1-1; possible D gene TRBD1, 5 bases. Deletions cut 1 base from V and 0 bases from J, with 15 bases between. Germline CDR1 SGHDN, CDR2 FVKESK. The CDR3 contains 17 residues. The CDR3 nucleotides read TGTGCCAGCAGCCAAGTGGCGGGGGTGAACCTGAACACTGAAGCTTTCTTT. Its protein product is CASSQVAGVNLNTEAFF.

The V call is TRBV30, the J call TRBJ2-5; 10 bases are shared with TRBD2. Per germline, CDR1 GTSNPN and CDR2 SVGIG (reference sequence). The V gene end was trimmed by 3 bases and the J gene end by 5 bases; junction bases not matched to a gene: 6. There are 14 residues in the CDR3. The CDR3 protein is CAWRLAGAPETQYF. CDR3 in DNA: TGTGCCTGGAGGCTAGCGGGAGCCCCCGAGACCCAGTACTTC.

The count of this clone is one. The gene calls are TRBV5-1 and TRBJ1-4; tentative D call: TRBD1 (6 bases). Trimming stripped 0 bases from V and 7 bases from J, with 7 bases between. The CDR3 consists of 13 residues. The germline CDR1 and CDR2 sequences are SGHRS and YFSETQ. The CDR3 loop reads CASSLEDSEKLFF. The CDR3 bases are TGCGCCAGCAGCTTGGAGGACAGTGAAAAACTGTTTTTT.

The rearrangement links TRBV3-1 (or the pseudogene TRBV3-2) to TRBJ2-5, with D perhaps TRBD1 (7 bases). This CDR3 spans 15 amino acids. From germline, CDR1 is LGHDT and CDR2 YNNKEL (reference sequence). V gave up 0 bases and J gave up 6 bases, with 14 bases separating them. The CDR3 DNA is TGTGCCAGCAGCCAAGAGGGGGCAGGGGGGCAGACCCAGTACTTC. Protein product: CASSQEGAGGQTQYF.

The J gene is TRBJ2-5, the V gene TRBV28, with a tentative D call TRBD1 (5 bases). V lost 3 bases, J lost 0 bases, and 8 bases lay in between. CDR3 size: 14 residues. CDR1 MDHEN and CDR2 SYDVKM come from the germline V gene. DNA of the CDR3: TGTGCCAGCAGTTTTGCAGGGCACCAAGAGACCCAGTACTTC. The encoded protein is CASSFAGHQETQYF.

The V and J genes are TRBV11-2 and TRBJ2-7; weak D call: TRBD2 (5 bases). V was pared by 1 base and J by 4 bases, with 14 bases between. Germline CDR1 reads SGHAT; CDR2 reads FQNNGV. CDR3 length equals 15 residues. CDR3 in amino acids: CASSLGSPSSYEQYF. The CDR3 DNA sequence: TGTGCCAGCAGCTTAGGGTCCCCTAGCAGTTACGAGCAGTACTTC. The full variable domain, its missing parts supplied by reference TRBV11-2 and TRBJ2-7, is EAGVAQSPRYKIIEKRQSVAFWCNPISGHATLYWYQQILGQGPKLLIQFQNNGVVDDSQLPKDRFSAERLKGVDSTLKIQPAKLEDSAVYLCASSLGSPSSYEQYFGPGTRLTVT.

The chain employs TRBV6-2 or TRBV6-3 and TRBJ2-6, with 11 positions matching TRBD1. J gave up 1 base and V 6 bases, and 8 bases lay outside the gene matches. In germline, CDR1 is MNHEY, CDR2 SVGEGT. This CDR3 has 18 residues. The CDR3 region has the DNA TGTGCCAGCAGCCCCCTCGGACAGGGGGCTTCTGGGGCCAACGTCCTGACTTTC. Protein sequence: CASSPLGQGASGANVLTF.

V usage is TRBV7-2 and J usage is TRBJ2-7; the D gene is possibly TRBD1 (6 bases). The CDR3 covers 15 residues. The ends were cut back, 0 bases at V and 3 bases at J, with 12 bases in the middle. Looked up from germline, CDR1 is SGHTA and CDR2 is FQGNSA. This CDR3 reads CASSLALGQLYEQYF. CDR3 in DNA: TGTGCCAGCAGCTTAGCGTTGGGACAACTCTACGAGCAGTACTTC.

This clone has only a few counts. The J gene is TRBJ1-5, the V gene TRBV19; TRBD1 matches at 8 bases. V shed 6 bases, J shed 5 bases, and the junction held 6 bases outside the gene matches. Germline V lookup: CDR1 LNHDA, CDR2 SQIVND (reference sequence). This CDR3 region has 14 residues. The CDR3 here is CASSRLTGDQPQHF. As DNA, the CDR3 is TGTGCCAGTAGCCGGTTGACAGGGGATCAGCCCCAGCATTTT.

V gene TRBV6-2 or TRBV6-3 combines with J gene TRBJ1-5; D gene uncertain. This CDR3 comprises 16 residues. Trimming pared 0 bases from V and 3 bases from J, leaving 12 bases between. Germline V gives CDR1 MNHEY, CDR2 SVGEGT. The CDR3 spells CASSYSGGPDNQPQHF. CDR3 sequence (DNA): TGTGCCAGCAGTTACTCTGGAGGGCCAGACAATCAGCCCCAGCATTTT.

The chain's CDR3 is CASSLAGQGFEAFF. CDR3 sequence (DNA): TGCGCCAGCAGCTTGGCGGGACAGGGATTTGAAGCTTTCTTT. This chain uses TRBV5-1 with TRBJ1-1, with 9 bases that match TRBD1. This CDR3 comprises 14 residues. With V trimmed by 0 bases and J by 7 bases, 4 bases remained unmatched. In germline, CDR1 is SGHRS, CDR2 YFSETQ.

The CDR3 DNA sequence: TGTGCCAGCAGCCGCGACAGGGGGGAGACCCAGTACTTC. As protein: CASSRDRGETQYF. This chain uses TRBV3-1 (or the pseudogene TRBV3-2) with TRBJ2-5; 9 bases are a match to TRBD1. The CDR3 contains 13 residues. The trim removed 4 bases at V and 5 bases at J, leaving 2 bases unmatched. The germline gives CDR1 LGHDT, CDR2 YNNKEL (reference sequence).

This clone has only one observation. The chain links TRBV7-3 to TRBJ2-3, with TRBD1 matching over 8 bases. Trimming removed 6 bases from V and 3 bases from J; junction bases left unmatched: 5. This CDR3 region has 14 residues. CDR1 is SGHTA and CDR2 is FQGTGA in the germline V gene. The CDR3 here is CASRDRVVTDTQYF. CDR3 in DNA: TGTGCCAGCAGGGACAGGGTCGTGACAGATACGCAGTATTTT. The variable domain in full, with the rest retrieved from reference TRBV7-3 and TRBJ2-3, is GAGVSQTPSNKVTEKGKYVELRCDPISGHTALYWYRQSLGQGPEFLIYFQGTGAADDSGLPNDRFFAVRPEGSVSTLKIQRTERGDSAVYLCASRDRVVTDTQYFGPGTRLTVL.

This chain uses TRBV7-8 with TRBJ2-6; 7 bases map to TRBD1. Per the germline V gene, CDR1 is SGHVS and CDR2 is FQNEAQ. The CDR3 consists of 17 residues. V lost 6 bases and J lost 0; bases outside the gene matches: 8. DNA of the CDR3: TGTGCCAGCAGAAGGGACAGCCGCCGCTCTGGGGCCAACGTCCTGACTTTC. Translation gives CASRRDSRRSGANVLTF. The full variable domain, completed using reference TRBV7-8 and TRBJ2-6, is GAGVSQSPRYKVAKRGQDVALRCDPISGHVSLFWYQQALGQGPEFLTYFQNEAQLDKSGLPSDRFFAERPEGSVSTLKIQRTQQEDSAVYLCASRRDSRRSGANVLTFGAGSRLTVL.

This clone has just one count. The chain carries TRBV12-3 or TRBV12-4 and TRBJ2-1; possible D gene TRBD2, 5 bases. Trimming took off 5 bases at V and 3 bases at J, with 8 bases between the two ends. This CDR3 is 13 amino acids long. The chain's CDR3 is CASSPGIYNEQFF. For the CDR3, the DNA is TGTGCCAGCAGTCCGGGAATCTACAATGAGCAGTTCTTC.

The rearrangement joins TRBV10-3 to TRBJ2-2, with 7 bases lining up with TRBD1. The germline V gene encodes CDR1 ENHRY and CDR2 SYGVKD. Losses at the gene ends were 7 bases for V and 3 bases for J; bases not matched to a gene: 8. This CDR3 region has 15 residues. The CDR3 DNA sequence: TGTGCCATCAATCGAGAGGGGGCGGACACCGGGGAGCTGTTTTTT. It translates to CAINREGADTGELFF.

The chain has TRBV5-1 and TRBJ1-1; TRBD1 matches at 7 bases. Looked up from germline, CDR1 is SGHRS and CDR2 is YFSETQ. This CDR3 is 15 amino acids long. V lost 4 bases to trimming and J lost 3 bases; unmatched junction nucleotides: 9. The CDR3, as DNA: TGCGCCAGCAGCCGGGAGGGGGCGGGGGACACTGAAGCTTTCTTT. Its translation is CASSREGAGDTEAFF.

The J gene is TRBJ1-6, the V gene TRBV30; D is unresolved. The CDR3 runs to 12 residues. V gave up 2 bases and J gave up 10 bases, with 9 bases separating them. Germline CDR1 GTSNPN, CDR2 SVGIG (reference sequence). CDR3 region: CAWSSRRSPLHF. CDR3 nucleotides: TGTGCCTGGAGTTCTAGACGGTCACCCCTCCACTTT.

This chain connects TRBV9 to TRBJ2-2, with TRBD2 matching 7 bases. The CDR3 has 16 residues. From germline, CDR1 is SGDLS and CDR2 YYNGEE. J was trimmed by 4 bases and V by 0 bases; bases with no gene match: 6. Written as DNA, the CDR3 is TGTGCCAGCAGCGTAGGCGCGGGAGCGGGCACCGGGGAGCTGTTTTTT. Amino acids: CASSVGAGAGTGELFF. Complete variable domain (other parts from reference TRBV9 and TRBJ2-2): DSGVTQTPKHLITATGQRVTLRCSPRSGDLSVYWYQQSLDQGLQFLIQYYNGEERAKGNILERFSAQQFPDLHSELNLSSLELGDSALYFCASSVGAGAGTGELFFGEGSRLTVL.